This T cell receptor (beta chain) was sequenced in a study of T cell repertoires in cytomegalovirus infection. Study context: A matching HLA type, together with CMV infection, was signaled by public TCR beta signatures.

The CDR3 loop spans 15 amino acids. The V end was cut by 0 bases, the J end by 0 bases, with 10 bases between. Germline V gives CDR1 SGDLS, CDR2 YYNGEE. This clonotype was seen a few times. The antigen remains undetermined. MiXCR, applied by TCRdb to the reads, yields one record per CDR3 protein. The sample includes some 590,000 distinct CDR3 sequences, almost 40% of them seen just once. The receptor was derived from a human donor in good health (CMV status not recorded). Some clones in this sample may be carry-over from other donors' samples. The sequencing here drew on cultured PBMCs, taken from culture after CMV antigen stimulation. The J gene is TRBJ2-7, the V gene TRBV9; no reliable D call. Written as DNA, the CDR3 is TGTGCCAGCAGCGTAGGGATAGGGATCTCCTACGAGCAGTACTTC. Translating it yields CASSVGIGISYEQYF.